The present T cell receptor beta chain was sequenced within a study of CD8 T cells in Susac syndrome. Reverse transcription of about 0.5 to 1 ug RNA was carried out with random hexamers. MiXCR was run by TCRdb on the immunoSEQ multiplex PCR reads, yielding one entry per CDR3 protein. The sample carries roughly 120,000 distinct CDR3 sequences, around 94% recorded once. The CDR3 has 10 residues. Trimming left V 8 bases short and J 16 bases short, with 15 bases between. Controls comprised healthy donors matched for age and sex. This TCR came from a human donor in good health. This chain connects TRBV23-1 to TRBJ2-1; D ambiguous. TRBV23-1 is designated an ORF whose function remains uncertain. Sample: CD4+ T cells from PBMCs. The CDR3 coding sequence is TGCGCCAGCGGCTACCTGACCGCCTTCTTC. It codes for CASGYLTAFF.